Below are 31 T cell receptor beta chains sequenced from a single sample in a study of T cells in localized non-small cell lung cancer. Sequencing was performed with immunoSEQ multiplex PCR; in TCRdb, only in-frame clones are kept and a portion is missing. The table records tens of thousands of clones, roughly four fifths of them present only once. Sequencing was performed on peripheral blood, taken before any cancer treatment. The source of these receptors is a female donor of 60 years or more with stage II squamous cell lung carcinoma.

This sequence joins TRBV11-2 and TRBJ2-5; a possible D gene is TRBD2 (6 bases). Looked up from germline, CDR1 is SGHAT and CDR2 is FQNNGV. The CDR3 extends over 16 amino acids. V dropped 1 base and J dropped 2 bases, with 14 bases sitting between them. The CDR3 reads CASSLGRAGTQETQYF. DNA for the CDR3: TGTGCCAGCAGCTTAGGCCGGGCGGGGACTCAAGAGACCCAGTACTTC.

This chain uses TRBV28 with TRBJ1-3, with 8 positions matching TRBD1. Trimming cost V 3 bases and J 8 bases; bases outside gene matches: 9. CDR3 length: 15 amino acids. Germline V CDR1 and CDR2: MDHEN, SYDVKM. CDR3 loop: CASSLPGQGRDTIYF. The CDR3 region has the DNA TGTGCCAGCAGTTTGCCCGGACAGGGAAGGGACACCATATATTTT.

V is TRBV7-9 and J is TRBJ1-5; no firm D call. CDR3 size: 17 residues. The V end was cut by 1 base, the J end by 0 bases, with 13 bases between. Germline CDR1 and CDR2: SEHNR and FQNEAQ (reference sequence). The CDR3 sequence: CASSLGVGQDSNQPQHF. CDR3 sequence (DNA): TGTGCCAGCAGCTTAGGAGTTGGGCAAGATAGCAATCAGCCCCAGCATTTT.

This sequence joins TRBV7-2 and TRBJ1-6; a possible D gene is TRBD1 (6 bases). V shed 5 bases and J shed 9 bases, with 14 bases lying between them. This CDR3 is 14 amino acids long. Germline-derived CDR1 and CDR2 are SGHTA and FQGNSA. CDR3 residues: CASSPSGTLSPLHF. CDR3 in DNA: TGTGCCAGCAGCCCGTCGGGGACACTTTCACCCCTCCACTTT.

The CDR3 region has the DNA TGTGCCAGCAGCTTAAGTGGACTTAACACCGGGGAGCTGTTTTTT. Translated, it gives CASSLSGLNTGELFF. The J gene is TRBJ2-2, the V gene TRBV5-5; possible D gene TRBD2, 5 bases. CDR3 length: 15 amino acids. CDR1 and CDR2 from the germline V gene are SGHKS and YYEKEE (reference sequence). V was clipped by 2 bases and J by 2 bases, with 10 bases between them.

V and J are TRBV6-6 and TRBJ1-1, with 10 bases matching TRBD1. This CDR3 is 15 amino acids long. After removal of 6 bases from V and 5 bases from J, the junction contained 9 bases not matched to a gene. Per the germline V gene, CDR1 is MNHNY and CDR2 is SVGAGI (reference sequence). The CDR3 here is CASSTDRGRKTEAFF. CDR3 in DNA: TGTGCCAGCAGCACCGACAGGGGGCGAAAAACTGAAGCTTTCTTT.

The V gene is TRBV10-1, the J gene TRBJ2-5; D gene uncertain. Germline V gene data show CDR1 as WNHNN and CDR2 as SYGVQD (reference sequence). V lost 3 bases and J lost 3, with 11 bases in between. CDR3 size: 14 residues. The CDR3 here is CASSEGGGKETQYF. DNA of the CDR3: TGCGCCAGCAGTGAAGGTGGCGGTAAAGAGACCCAGTACTTC.

This rearrangement joins TRBV5-6 to TRBJ1-2; D not resolved. The CDR3 is made up of 12 amino acids. Germline-derived CDR1 and CDR2 are SGHDT and YYEEEE. The V end was cut by 0 bases, the J end by 6 bases, with 6 bases between. The CDR3 bases are TGTGCCAGCAGCTTGGGGAAGAATGGCTACACCTTC. Its translation: CASSLGKNGYTF.

CDR3 loop: CARERGGTDTQYF. CDR3 nucleotide sequence: TGTGCCAGGGAAAGGGGGGGTACAGATACGCAGTATTTT. The chain couples TRBV21-1 to TRBJ2-3; TRBD2, the table's D call, lacks a check against the DNA. TRBV21-1 has pseudogene status. The CDR3 runs to 13 residues.

The genes are TRBV6-5 and TRBJ1-1, with D hard to call. The germline CDR1 and CDR2 sequences are MNHEY and SVGAGI. The CDR3 runs 13 residues. Deletions cut 2 bases from V and 11 bases from J, with 15 bases between. As DNA, the CDR3 is TGTGCCAGCAGTTACGGGCTCCTTGACGGGGCTTTCTTT. Amino acids: CASSYGLLDGAFF.

V and J are TRBV15 and TRBJ1-5; no reliable D call. This CDR3 contains 16 residues. With 5 bases removed from V and 4 bases from J, the gap between germline ends came to 18 bases. Germline CDR1 LNHNV, CDR2 YYDKDF (reference sequence). CDR3 protein: CATSRSAGLGNQPQHF. In DNA, the CDR3 is TGTGCCACCAGCCGCTCGGCGGGGTTGGGGAATCAGCCCCAGCATTTT.

The CDR3 DNA reads TGCGCCAGCAGCTTGGCCAATGTTGGGCAGGGGTCTGGACAAGCTTTCTTT. Its protein product is CASSLANVGQGSGQAFF. The V call is TRBV5-1, the J call TRBJ1-1; weak D call: TRBD1 (6 bases). CDR1 and CDR2 from the germline V gene are SGHRS and YFSETQ. The CDR3 has 17 residues. Trimming removed 0 bases from V and 9 bases from J, with 24 bases in between.

This clone appeared once. The chain employs TRBV6-5 and TRBJ1-6; 7 bases map to TRBD1. This CDR3 region has 14 residues. V lost 4 bases and J lost 14; bases outside the gene matches: 11. Germline CDR1 reads MNHEY; CDR2 reads SVGAGI. CDR3 protein: CASSFPGQQRALHF. In DNA, the CDR3 is TGTGCCAGCAGTTTCCCGGGACAGCAGCGGGCCCTCCACTTT.

V usage is TRBV19 and J usage is TRBJ1-2, with D possibly TRBD1 on 6 matching bases. Germline CDR1 reads LNHDA; CDR2 reads SQIVND (reference sequence). V lost 6 bases to trimming and J lost 0 bases, with 14 bases between them. The CDR3 sequence is 15 residues long. DNA for the CDR3: TGTGCCAGTAGGCTTTCTGGGGGGCCTAACTATGGCTACACCTTC. Protein: CASRLSGGPNYGYTF. Complete variable domain (other parts from reference TRBV19 and TRBJ1-2): DGGITQSPKYLFRKEGQNVTLSCEQNLNHDAMYWYRQDPGQGLRLIYYSQIVNDFQKGDIAEGYSVSREKKESFPLTVTSAQKNPTAFYLCASRLSGGPNYGYTFGSGTRLTVV.

This clone turned up a few times. The chain carries TRBV5-5 and TRBJ2-5; D is undetermined. Trimming left V 4 bases short and J 2 bases short, with 9 bases between. The CDR3 is 13 residues long. Germline V gene sequence: CDR1 SGHKS, CDR2 YYEKEE (reference sequence). The chain's CDR3 is CASSTKPQETQYF. The CDR3 DNA reads as TGTGCCAGCAGCACAAAACCGCAAGAGACCCAGTACTTC. Based on the CDR3 plus reference TRBV5-5 and TRBJ2-5, the full variable domain is DAGVTQSPTHLIKTRGQQVTLRCSPISGHKSVSWYQQVLGQGPQFIFQYYEKEERGRGNFPDRFSARQFPNYSSELNVNALLLGDSALYLCASSTKPQETQYFGPGTRLLVL.

The rearrangement uses TRBV19 and TRBJ2-3; TRBD1 agrees at 8 bases. The CDR3 sequence is 14 residues long. CDR1 is LNHDA and CDR2 is SQIVND in the germline V gene (reference sequence). Germline trimming cut 9 bases from V and 1 base from J; bases unmatched to any gene: 6. DNA of the CDR3: TGTGCCAGCCTTGGACAGGGAGGCACAGATACGCAGTATTTT. It translates to CASLGQGGTDTQYF.

The chain is built from TRBV2 and TRBJ1-3; D call uncertain. Per the germline V gene, CDR1 is SNHLY and CDR2 is FYNNEI. The length of the CDR3 is 15 residues. Between the trimmed V and J ends, which lost 5 bases and 8 bases, there was a span of 19 bases. CDR3 bases: TGTGCCAGCAGTCAGCGGGCCCCGCCGATAGACACCATATATTTT. It codes for CASSQRAPPIDTIYF.

This chain links TRBV27 with TRBJ2-2, with D unclear. CDR3 length: 17 residues. V lost 0 bases, J lost 0 bases, and 11 bases lay in between. Germline loops: CDR1 MNHEY, CDR2 SMNVEV (reference sequence). CDR3 residues: CASSLSRRFANTGELFF. The CDR3 region has the DNA TGTGCCAGCAGTTTATCGAGAAGGTTCGCGAACACCGGGGAGCTGTTTTTT.

Remarks on this clone: The junction and the germline gene differ at one end; a read error may be behind it. This rearrangement joins TRBV7-7 to TRBJ2-2; D gene ambiguous. CDR3 length: 15 amino acids. Germline V gene sequence: CDR1 SSHAT, CDR2 FNYEAQ (reference sequence). The CDR3 DNA sequence: TGTGCTAGCAGTCCTTCTGTCCTGAACACCGGGGAGCTGTTTTTT. Translating it yields CASSPSVLNTGELFF.

The sample holds one count of this clone. This chain connects TRBV9 to TRBJ1-6, with D maybe TRBD1 (5 bases). The CDR3 runs to 15 residues. Germline V gives CDR1 SGDLS, CDR2 YYNGEE. Trimming took 3 bases from V and 6 from J, leaving 13 bases between them. CDR3 in amino acids: CASSEGWGSNSPLHF. CDR3 bases: TGTGCCAGCAGCGAGGGGTGGGGGAGTAATTCACCCCTCCACTTT.

This sequence joins TRBV7-2 and TRBJ1-2; 8 bases match TRBD1. Germline V gene sequence: CDR1 SGHTA, CDR2 FQGNSA. Trimming cost V 3 bases and J 6 bases; bases outside gene matches: 3. CDR3 length equals 13 residues. CDR3 nucleotides: TGTGCCAGCAGCTTCCAGGGGGCGAATGGCTACACCTTC. It is translated as CASSFQGANGYTF.

The V and J genes are TRBV15 and TRBJ2-1, with TRBD2 identical over 9 bases. V was clipped by 4 bases and J by 2 bases; unmatched bases: 6. This CDR3 has 16 residues. Germline CDR1 reads LNHNV; CDR2 reads YYDKDF (reference sequence). As DNA, the CDR3 is TGTGCCACCAGCACCTTTCTAGCGGGGACCTACAATGAGCAGTTCTTC. Translated: CATSTFLAGTYNEQFF.

The V and J genes are TRBV10-3 and TRBJ1-1; the D is unclear. This CDR3 is built from 14 residues. Trimming stripped 6 bases from V and 1 base from J, with 12 bases between. Germline values: CDR1 ENHRY, CDR2 SYGVKD. Written as DNA, the CDR3 is TGTGCCATCAGCGAACACGGAGGGAACACTGAAGCTTTCTTT. Protein sequence: CAISEHGGNTEAFF.

The chain uses TRBV11-2 and TRBJ1-1; 7 bases line up with TRBD1. From germline, CDR1 is SGHAT and CDR2 FQNNGV. CDR3 length: 14 residues. The ends lost 7 bases at V and 6 bases at J; junction bases unmatched: 11. The CDR3 nucleotides read TGTGCCAGCATAGGACCAGGGGGGTCGGCTGAAGCTTTCTTT. It yields the protein CASIGPGGSAEAFF.

This clone came up a few times. The chain carries TRBV19 and TRBJ1-6; TRBD1 is a possible D gene (5 bases). The germline V and J ends were trimmed by 11 bases and 8 bases, with 13 bases remaining between them. The CDR3 totals 12 residues. Germline loops: CDR1 LNHDA, CDR2 SQIVND (reference sequence). The CDR3 DNA reads as TGTGCCGACCGGGACGGAGATTCACCCCTCCACTTT. Translating it yields CADRDGDSPLHF.

V gene TRBV6-4 combines with J gene TRBJ2-1; D call uncertain. The CDR3 sequence is 13 residues long. Between the trimmed V and J ends, which lost 2 bases and 6 bases, there was a span of 8 bases. Per the germline V gene, CDR1 is MRHNA and CDR2 is SNTAGT. The CDR3 here is CASSDRDGNEQFF. In DNA, the CDR3 is TGTGCCAGCAGTGACAGGGATGGCAATGAGCAGTTCTTC.

The V call is TRBV5-1, the J call TRBJ1-1, with D possibly being TRBD1 (6 bases). Trimming cost V 0 bases and J 1 base, with 10 bases left between them. Germline CDR1 is SGHRS and CDR2 is YFSETQ. This CDR3 is 15 amino acids long. For the CDR3, the DNA is TGCGCCAGCAGCTTGGTCGGGGGCGCGAACACTGAAGCTTTCTTT. Its protein product is CASSLVGGANTEAFF. Full variable domain (remainder filled in from reference TRBV5-1 and TRBJ1-1): KAGVTQTPRYLIKTRGQQVTLSCSPISGHRSVSWYQQTPGQGLQFLFEYFSETQRNKGNFPGRFSGRQFSNSRSEMNVSTLELGDSALYLCASSLVGGANTEAFFGQGTRLTVV.

V gene TRBV5-1 combines with J gene TRBJ2-7; 8 bases align to TRBD1. The germline gives CDR1 SGHRS, CDR2 YFSETQ. There are 15 residues in the CDR3. The trim removed 1 base at V and 3 bases at J, leaving 6 bases unmatched. In DNA, the CDR3 is TGCGCCAGCAGCTTGACGGGACAGGATCTCTACGAGCAGTACTTC. Translating it yields CASSLTGQDLYEQYF.

This sequence joins TRBV7-2 and TRBJ2-1; 7 positions match TRBD2. The junction had 10 bases not matched to a gene; V was cut back by 5 bases and J by 15 bases. Germline loops: CDR1 SGHTA, CDR2 FQGNSA. The CDR3 has 12 amino acids. CDR3 sequence: CASSVTGTTWFF. The CDR3 DNA sequence: TGTGCCAGCAGCGTTACCGGGACTACTTGGTTCTTC. Variable domain in full (rest from reference TRBV7-2 and TRBJ2-1): GAGVSQSPSNKVTEKGKDVELRCDPISGHTALYWYRQSLGQGLEFLIYFQGNSAPDKSGLPSDRFSAERTGGSVSTLTIQRTQQEDSAVYLCASSVTGTTWFFGPGTRLTVL.

The CDR3 DNA reads as TGTGCCACCAGCCCTCCAGGGGGTAAGCCTTACAATGAGCAGTTCTTC. This sequence encodes CATSPPGGKPYNEQFF. This chain links TRBV15 with TRBJ2-1; 7 bases align to TRBD1. This CDR3 spans 16 amino acids. CDR1 and CDR2 from the germline V gene are LNHNV and YYDKDF (reference sequence). Germline trimming cut 5 bases from V and 4 bases from J; bases unmatched to any gene: 11.

The chain has TRBV9 and TRBJ1-1; D gene ambiguous. CDR3 size: 15 residues. The V gene's germline CDR1 is SGDLS and CDR2 YYNGEE. V was cut by 4 bases and J by 3 bases, with 16 bases left in between. CDR3 loop: CASSPRWGGDTEAFF. In DNA form, the CDR3 reads TGTGCCAGCAGCCCCCGGTGGGGTGGGGACACTGAAGCTTTCTTT.